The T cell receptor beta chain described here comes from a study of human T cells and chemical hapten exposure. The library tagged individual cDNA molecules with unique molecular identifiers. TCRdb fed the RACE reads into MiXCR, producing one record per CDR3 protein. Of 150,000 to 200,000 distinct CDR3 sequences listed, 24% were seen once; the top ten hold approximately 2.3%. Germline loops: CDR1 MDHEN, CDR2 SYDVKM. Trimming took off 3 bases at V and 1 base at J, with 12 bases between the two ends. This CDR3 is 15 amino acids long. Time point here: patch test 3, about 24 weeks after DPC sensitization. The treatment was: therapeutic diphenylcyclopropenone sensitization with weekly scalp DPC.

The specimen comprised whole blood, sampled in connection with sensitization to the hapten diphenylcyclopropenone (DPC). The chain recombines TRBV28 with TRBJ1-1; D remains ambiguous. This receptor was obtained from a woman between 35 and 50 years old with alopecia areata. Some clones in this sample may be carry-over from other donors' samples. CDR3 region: CASSFVRAPNTEAFF. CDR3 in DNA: TGTGCCAGCAGTTTTGTGAGGGCCCCGAACACTGAAGCTTTCTTT.